These 26 T cell receptor beta chains were sequenced from one sample in a study of blood T cell repertoires in COVID-19. Libraries were prepared by immunoSEQ multiplex PCR; TCRdb keeps only in-frame clonotypes and omits some of them. The sample has about 81,000 clones; about 91% are singletons. The sample taken for sequencing was peripheral blood. The receptors stem from a woman of 80 years or more with acute or convalescent COVID-19.

The CDR3 DNA follows: TGTGCCAGCAGCCCGGGACTAGCGACAGATACGCAGTATTTT. Translating it yields CASSPGLATDTQYF. J is TRBJ2-3 and V is TRBV13, with 10 bases that match TRBD2. From germline, CDR1 is PRHDT and CDR2 FYEKMQ (reference sequence). CDR3 size: 14 residues. V was clipped by 5 bases and J by 3 bases; unmatched bases: 2.

The chain carries TRBV6-4 and TRBJ2-3, with no clear D. Germline CDR1 reads MRHNA; CDR2 reads SNTAGT. V gave up 2 bases and J gave up 4 bases, with 4 bases separating them. CDR3 length equals 12 residues. Here the CDR3 DNA reads TGTGCCAGCAGTGACGCGTCAGATACGCAGTATTTT. Its translation is CASSDASDTQYF.

The chain has TRBV7-3 and TRBJ1-1; D gene uncertain. Per germline, CDR1 SGHTA and CDR2 FQGTGA. V dropped 2 bases and J dropped 1 base, with 5 bases sitting between them. This CDR3 is 13 amino acids long. CDR3 sequence (DNA): TGTGCCAGCAGCTTAGTGGCGAACACTGAAGCTTTCTTT. Its translation: CASSLVANTEAFF.

This clone was counted a few times. V and J are TRBV28 and TRBJ2-1, with a weak D call TRBD2 (7 bases). This CDR3 has 15 amino acids. Looked up from germline, CDR1 is MDHEN and CDR2 is SYDVKM. The ends were cut back, 7 bases at V and 2 bases at J, with 15 bases in the middle. The CDR3 sequence: CASTLGGATYNEQFF. The CDR3, as DNA: TGTGCCAGCACCCTAGGGGGGGCTACCTACAATGAGCAGTTCTTC.

The chain links TRBV19 to TRBJ1-1; D not resolved. The CDR3 is 13 amino acids. The V end lost 3 bases, the J end lost 5 bases, and 10 bases lay between the germline ends. Germline V gene lookup returns CDR1 LNHDA and CDR2 SQIVND (reference sequence). CDR3 loop: CASSMGGGTEAFF. The CDR3 region has the DNA TGTGCCAGTAGTATGGGCGGAGGAACTGAAGCTTTCTTT.

The CDR3 region has the DNA TGCGCCAGCAGCTTGGGCGGGGGCCCCTATAAGGAGCAGTTCTTC. Translating it yields CASSLGGGPYKEQFF. V is TRBV5-1 and J is TRBJ2-1; maybe TRBD2 (7 bases). Trimming took 0 bases from V and 10 from J, leaving 17 bases between them. Germline loops: CDR1 SGHRS, CDR2 YFSETQ. This CDR3 region has 15 residues.

This clone was counted once. This sequence joins TRBV2 and TRBJ2-7; D is possibly TRBD2 (6 bases). The ends were cut back, 5 bases at V and 2 bases at J, with 13 bases in the middle. This CDR3 comprises 14 residues. Germline V gene data show CDR1 as SNHLY and CDR2 as FYNNEI. The CDR3 sequence: CASSTNGGAYEQYF. The CDR3 region has the DNA TGTGCCAGCAGTACCAACGGGGGAGCCTACGAGCAGTACTTC. The full variable domain, with the rest looked up from reference TRBV2 and TRBJ2-7, is EPEVTQTPSHQVTQMGQEVILRCVPISNHLYFYWYRQILGQKVEFLVSFYNNEISEKSEIFDDQFSVERPDGSNFTLKIRSTKLEDSAMYFCASSTNGGAYEQYFGPGTRLTVT.

The sample holds one count of this clone. The CDR3 region has the DNA TGTGCCTGGAGTTCAGGGCTGGGTGAAGCTTTCTTT. This translates into CAWSSGLGEAFF. This chain joins TRBV30 and TRBJ1-1; possibly TRBD1 for D (5 bases). CDR1 and CDR2 from the germline V gene are GTSNPN and SVGIG (reference sequence). There are 12 residues in the CDR3. Trimming removed 2 bases from V and 7 bases from J, with 11 bases in between.

The V call is TRBV19, the J call TRBJ2-2, with D perhaps TRBD2 (5 bases). CDR1 and CDR2 from the germline V gene are LNHDA and SQIVND (reference sequence). V lost 5 bases, J lost 1 base, and 8 bases lay in between. The CDR3 spans 14 residues. As DNA, the CDR3 is TGTGCCAGTAGTCAGGACTGGAACACCGGGGAGCTGTTTTTT. It translates to CASSQDWNTGELFF.

V gene TRBV30 combines with J gene TRBJ2-1; 7 positions agree with TRBD2. V gave up 3 bases and J gave up 7 bases; unmatched junction bases: 9. This CDR3 spans 14 amino acids. Germline CDR1 reads GTSNPN; CDR2 reads SVGIG (reference sequence). CDR3 nucleotides: TGTGCCTGGAGCCGGGGCGGGAGTAGAAATGAGCAGTTCTTC. Amino acid sequence: CAWSRGGSRNEQFF.

The rearrangement uses TRBV10-3 and TRBJ2-7; D perhaps matches TRBD2 (7 bases). Germline lookup yields CDR1 ENHRY and CDR2 SYGVKD. The ends were cut back, 5 bases at V and 5 bases at J, with 13 bases in the middle. This CDR3 is built from 13 residues. Written as DNA, the CDR3 is TGTGCCATCAGTCGGGGGGACACCAACGAGCAGTACTTC. Protein product: CAISRGDTNEQYF.

The chain couples TRBV19 to TRBJ2-1; 9 nucleotides agree with TRBD2. Trimming cost V 7 bases and J 9 bases; bases outside gene matches: 10. This CDR3 region has 14 residues. The V gene's germline CDR1 is LNHDA and CDR2 SQIVND (reference sequence). The CDR3 DNA sequence: TGTGCCAGTACCCCCGCGGGGGGGCGGACTGAGCAGTTCTTC. It is translated as CASTPAGGRTEQFF.

The chain has TRBV12-3 or TRBV12-4 and TRBJ2-1; D may be TRBD2 (5 bases). The CDR3 totals 13 residues. Trimming pared 5 bases from V and 9 bases from J, leaving 14 bases between. The CDR3 here is CASSRVEVGEQFF. In nucleotides, the CDR3 is TGTGCCAGCAGTAGGGTGGAGGTGGGTGAGCAGTTCTTC.

The rearrangement joins TRBV9 to TRBJ1-6, with 7 positions matching TRBD1. Germline assignment: CDR1 SGDLS and CDR2 YYNGEE. V was clipped by 4 bases and J by 10 bases; unmatched bases: 11. The CDR3 spans 15 residues. The CDR3 region has the DNA TGTGCCAGCAGCCCACGGACAGGTGGGGGATCACCCCTCCACTTT. It translates to CASSPRTGGGSPLHF.

The chain couples TRBV27 to TRBJ2-7, with 11 bases identical to TRBD1. The V segment lost 5 bases and the J segment 2 bases; nucleotides outside the gene matches: 8. The germline gives CDR1 MNHEY, CDR2 SMNVEV (reference sequence). The CDR3 loop spans 16 amino acids. CDR3 residues: CASSPGTGGLAYEQYF. CDR3 sequence (DNA): TGTGCCAGCAGTCCCGGGACAGGGGGTCTAGCCTACGAGCAGTACTTC.

This clone has only one observation. The chain recombines TRBV30 with TRBJ2-1; D possibly corresponds to TRBD1 (8 bases). The CDR3 has 13 amino acids. Germline V gene sequence: CDR1 GTSNPN, CDR2 SVGIG (reference sequence). V lost 2 bases, J lost 9 bases, and 14 bases lay in between. As DNA, the CDR3 is TGTGCCTGGAGTATACAGGGGGGGAGTGAGCAGTTCTTC. Residues: CAWSIQGGSEQFF.

The chain is built from TRBV7-9 and TRBJ1-6; perhaps TRBD1 as D (5 bases). Trimming removed 1 base at V and 8 bases at J, with 9 bases between. The CDR3 loop spans 14 amino acids. Germline CDR1 SEHNR, CDR2 FQNEAQ (reference sequence). The CDR3 DNA sequence: TGTGCCAGCAGCTTAGTAGGGGTCCATTCACCCCTCCACTTT. It yields the protein CASSLVGVHSPLHF.

The gene calls are TRBV7-9 and TRBJ2-3; D might be TRBD2 (6 bases). V lost 5 bases to trimming and J lost 4 bases, with 13 bases between them. Germline assignment: CDR1 SEHNR and CDR2 FQNEAQ (reference sequence). The CDR3 totals 14 residues. The CDR3 here is CASSPRAGADTQYF. The CDR3 coding sequence is TGTGCCAGCAGCCCGCGAGCGGGCGCAGATACGCAGTATTTT.

The chain couples TRBV5-1 to TRBJ1-5, with D uncertain. Germline values: CDR1 SGHRS, CDR2 YFSETQ. This CDR3 region has 14 residues. Trimming shortened V by 1 base and J by 2 bases, and 7 bases separated the two germline ends. The CDR3 DNA reads TGCGCCAGCAGCTTGAACAGTGGCAATCAGCCCCAGCATTTT. Its protein is CASSLNSGNQPQHF.

V and J are TRBV5-1 and TRBJ1-1; a possible D gene is TRBD1 (5 bases). V lost 5 bases and J 2 bases, leaving 16 bases between the germline ends. CDR3 size: 15 residues. Germline V gene data show CDR1 as SGHRS and CDR2 as YFSETQ. CDR3 DNA: TGCGCCAGCAGTCCCAGGGCCGGTGGAAACACTGAAGCTTTCTTT. Translation: CASSPRAGGNTEAFF. Drawing the rest from reference TRBV5-1 and TRBJ1-1, the complete variable domain is KAGVTQTPRYLIKTRGQQVTLSCSPISGHRSVSWYQQTPGQGLQFLFEYFSETQRNKGNFPGRFSGRQFSNSRSEMNVSTLELGDSALYLCASSPRAGGNTEAFFGQGTRLTVV.

The genes are TRBV4-2 and TRBJ2-5, with TRBD1 matching over 9 bases. The V gene end was trimmed by 1 base and the J gene end by 5 bases; junction bases not matched to a gene: 5. The CDR3 is made up of 15 amino acids. From germline, CDR1 is LGHNA and CDR2 YNFKEQ. In DNA, the CDR3 is TGTGCCAGCAGCCAAGGGGCGACAGGGGGGGAGACCCAGTACTTC. This gives the protein CASSQGATGGETQYF.

The V and J genes are TRBV5-5 and TRBJ1-1; D is undetermined. Trimming left V 4 bases short and J 0 bases short, with 13 bases between. Germline CDR1 and CDR2: SGHKS and YYEKEE (reference sequence). The CDR3 is made up of 15 amino acids. Written as DNA, the CDR3 is TGTGCCAGCAGCCTATTGACACTCCTGAACACTGAAGCTTTCTTT. Its translation is CASSLLTLLNTEAFF.

The rearrangement joins TRBV7-9 to TRBJ2-1; the match to TRBD2 covers 9 bases. Per the germline V gene, CDR1 is SEHNR and CDR2 is FQNEAQ (reference sequence). V shed 4 bases and J 6 bases; nucleotides not matched to a gene: 4. The CDR3 is 14 residues long. Here the CDR3 reads CASSSRTSVNEQFF. Here the CDR3 DNA reads TGTGCCAGCAGCTCCCGGACTAGCGTCAATGAGCAGTTCTTC.

This chain uses TRBV5-5 with TRBJ2-2; a possible D gene is TRBD2 (6 bases). The CDR3 runs 16 residues. Germline CDR1 and CDR2: SGHKS and YYEKEE (reference sequence). Trimming pared 4 bases from V and 0 bases from J, leaving 13 bases between. The CDR3 DNA follows: TGTGCCAGCAGCGCCCACGGGGGATCGAACACCGGGGAGCTGTTTTTT. This encodes CASSAHGGSNTGELFF. The complete variable domain, with remaining parts taken from reference TRBV5-5 and TRBJ2-2, reads DAGVTQSPTHLIKTRGQQVTLRCSPISGHKSVSWYQQVLGQGPQFIFQYYEKEERGRGNFPDRFSARQFPNYSSELNVNALLLGDSALYLCASSAHGGSNTGELFFGEGSRLTVL.

The chain links TRBV19 to TRBJ2-5; TRBD2 might be the D (6 bases). Germline V gene sequence: CDR1 LNHDA, CDR2 SQIVND (reference sequence). The CDR3 runs to 17 residues. Trimming cost V 6 bases and J 5 bases, with 25 bases left between them. CDR3 residues: CASSPGHGAGILETQYF. CDR3 DNA sequence: TGTGCCAGTAGCCCAGGTCATGGCGCGGGAATCTTGGAGACCCAGTACTTC.

This clone has a handful of counts. For the CDR3, the DNA is TGCGCCAGCAGCCTGGACAGGGACTATGGCTACACCTTC. This translates into CASSLDRDYGYTF. The rearrangement links TRBV10-1 to TRBJ1-2; TRBD1 agrees at 8 bases. From germline, CDR1 is WNHNN and CDR2 SYGVQD (reference sequence). With V trimmed by 6 bases and J by 3 bases, 3 bases remained unmatched. The CDR3 is 13 amino acids.